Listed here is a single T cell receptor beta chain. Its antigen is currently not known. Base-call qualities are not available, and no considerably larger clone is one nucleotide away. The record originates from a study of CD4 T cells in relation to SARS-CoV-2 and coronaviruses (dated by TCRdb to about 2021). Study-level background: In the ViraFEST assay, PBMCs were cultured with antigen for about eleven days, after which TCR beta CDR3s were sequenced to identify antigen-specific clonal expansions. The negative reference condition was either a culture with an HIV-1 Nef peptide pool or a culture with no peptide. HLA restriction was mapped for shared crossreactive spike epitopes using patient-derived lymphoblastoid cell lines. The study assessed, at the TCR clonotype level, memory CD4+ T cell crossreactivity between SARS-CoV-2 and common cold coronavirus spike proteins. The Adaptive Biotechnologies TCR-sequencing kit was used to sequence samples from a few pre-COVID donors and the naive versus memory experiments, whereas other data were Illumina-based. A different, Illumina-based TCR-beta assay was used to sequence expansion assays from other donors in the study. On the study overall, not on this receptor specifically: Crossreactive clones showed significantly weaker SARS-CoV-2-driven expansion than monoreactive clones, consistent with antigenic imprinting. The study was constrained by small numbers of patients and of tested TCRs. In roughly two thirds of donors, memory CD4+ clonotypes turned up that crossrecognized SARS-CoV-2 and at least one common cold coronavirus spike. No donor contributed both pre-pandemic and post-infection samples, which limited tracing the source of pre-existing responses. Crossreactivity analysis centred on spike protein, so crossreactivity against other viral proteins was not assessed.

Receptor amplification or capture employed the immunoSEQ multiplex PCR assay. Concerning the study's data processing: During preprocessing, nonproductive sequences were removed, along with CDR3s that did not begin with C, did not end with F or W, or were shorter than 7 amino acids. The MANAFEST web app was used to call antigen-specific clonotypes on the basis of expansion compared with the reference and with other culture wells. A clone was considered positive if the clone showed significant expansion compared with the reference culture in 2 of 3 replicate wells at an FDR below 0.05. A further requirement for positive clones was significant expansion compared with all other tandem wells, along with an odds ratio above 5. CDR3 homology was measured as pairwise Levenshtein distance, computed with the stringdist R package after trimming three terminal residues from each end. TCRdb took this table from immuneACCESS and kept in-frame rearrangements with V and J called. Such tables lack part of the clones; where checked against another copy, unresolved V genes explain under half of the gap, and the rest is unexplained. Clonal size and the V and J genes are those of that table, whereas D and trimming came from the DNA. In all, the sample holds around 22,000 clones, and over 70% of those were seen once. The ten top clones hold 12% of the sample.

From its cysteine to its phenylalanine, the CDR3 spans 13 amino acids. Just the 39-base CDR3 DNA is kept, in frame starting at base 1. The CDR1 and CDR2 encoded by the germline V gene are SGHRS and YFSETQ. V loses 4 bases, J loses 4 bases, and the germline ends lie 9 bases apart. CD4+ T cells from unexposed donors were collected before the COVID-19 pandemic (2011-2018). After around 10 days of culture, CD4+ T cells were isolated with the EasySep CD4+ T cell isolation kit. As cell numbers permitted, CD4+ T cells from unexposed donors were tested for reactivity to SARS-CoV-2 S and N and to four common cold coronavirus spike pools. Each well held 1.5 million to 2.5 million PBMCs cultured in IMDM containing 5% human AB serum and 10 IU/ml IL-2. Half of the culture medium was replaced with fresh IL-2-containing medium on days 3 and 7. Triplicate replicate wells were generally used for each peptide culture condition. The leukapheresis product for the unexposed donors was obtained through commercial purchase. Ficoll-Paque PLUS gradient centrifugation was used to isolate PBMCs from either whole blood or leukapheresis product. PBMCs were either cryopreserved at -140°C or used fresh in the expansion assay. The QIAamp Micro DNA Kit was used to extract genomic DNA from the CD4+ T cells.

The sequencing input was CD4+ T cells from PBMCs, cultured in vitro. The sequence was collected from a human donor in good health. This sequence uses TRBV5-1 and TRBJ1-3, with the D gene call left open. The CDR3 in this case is CASSPEGGNTIYF. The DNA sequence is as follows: TGCGCCAGCAGCCCGGAGGGCGGAAACACCATATATTTT.